The 27 T cell receptor beta chains presented below share a single source sample, sequenced in a study of radiation and T cells in renal cell carcinoma. Clones were sequenced by immunoSEQ multiplex PCR, and TCRdb holds only the in-frame ones, with some missing. The table lists about 170,000 clones, 88% of them singletons. Noted time point: blood 4 weeks post-SBRT, at nephrectomy. Treatment defined: 15 Gy SBRT to primary tumor, nephrectomy 4 weeks later. The sample in question was blood, obtained from a patient whose treatment included radiotherapy and nephrectomy. The receptors originated from a woman aged 50 to 65 with renal cell carcinoma.

The genes are TRBV9 and TRBJ2-5, with TRBD2 as a possible D gene (5 bases). Germline V gene sequence: CDR1 SGDLS, CDR2 YYNGEE. The V and J ends lost 0 bases and 11 bases respectively, with 14 bases between them. CDR3 length: 13 amino acids. The chain's CDR3 is CASSVASTREQYF. DNA for the CDR3: TGTGCCAGCAGCGTAGCTTCGACGAGGGAGCAGTACTTC. Drawing the rest from reference TRBV9 and TRBJ2-5, the complete variable domain is DSGVTQTPKHLITATGQRVTLRCSPRSGDLSVYWYQQSLDQGLQFLIQYYNGEERAKGNILERFSAQQFPDLHSELNLSSLELGDSALYFCASSVASTREQYFGPGTRLLVL.

The gene calls are TRBV2 and TRBJ2-1; maybe TRBD1 (6 bases). The CDR3 is 14 residues long. Trimming pared 5 bases from V and 8 bases from J, leaving 16 bases between. The germline CDR1 and CDR2 sequences are SNHLY and FYNNEI. The CDR3 spells CASSLLTGLHEQFF. Here the CDR3 DNA reads TGTGCCAGCAGTTTACTTACAGGGCTCCATGAGCAGTTCTTC.

This chain links TRBV5-6 with TRBJ1-2; D unclear. V was cut by 0 bases and J by 5 bases, with 2 bases left in between. This CDR3 has 11 amino acids. Germline V gene sequence: CDR1 SGHDT, CDR2 YYEEEE. The chain's CDR3 is CASSLEYGYTF. The CDR3 DNA reads as TGTGCCAGCAGCTTGGAATATGGCTACACCTTC.

V gene TRBV13 combines with J gene TRBJ1-4, with TRBD1 matching 8 bases. CDR3 length equals 15 residues. J gave up 5 bases and V 5 bases, and 7 bases lay outside the gene matches. Looked up from germline, CDR1 is PRHDT and CDR2 is FYEKMQ (reference sequence). The CDR3 sequence: CASSRQGYGNEKLFF. Here the CDR3 DNA reads TGTGCCAGCAGCAGACAGGGGTATGGGAATGAAAAACTGTTTTTT.

This chain joins TRBV7-2 and TRBJ2-5; tentatively, D is TRBD1 or TRBD2 (5 bases each). In germline, CDR1 is SGHTA, CDR2 FQGNSA. The V gene lost 5 bases and the J gene lost 2 bases, with 15 bases spanning the gap. The CDR3 is 15 residues long. The chain's CDR3 is CASSPQWGSQETQYF. In DNA form, the CDR3 reads TGTGCCAGCAGCCCCCAGTGGGGGTCACAAGAGACCCAGTACTTC.

V usage is TRBV15 and J usage is TRBJ1-1, with a tentative D call TRBD1 (6 bases). Germline values: CDR1 LNHNV, CDR2 YYDKDF (reference sequence). The CDR3 spans 14 residues. Trimming pared 3 bases from V and 5 bases from J, leaving 13 bases between. CDR3 in DNA: TGTGCCACCAGCAGTAAGAAAGGGGGGACTGAAGCTTTCTTT. Translation gives CATSSKKGGTEAFF.

The chain has TRBV6-5 and TRBJ1-2; 8 bases are shared with TRBD1. The CDR3 is made up of 14 amino acids. Germline CDR1 MNHEY, CDR2 SVGAGI. V trimming: 2 bases; J trimming: 4 bases; junction bases outside the gene matches: 3. The CDR3 sequence is CASSYGQGAYGYTF. Written as DNA, the CDR3 is TGTGCCAGCAGTTACGGCCAGGGGGCCTATGGCTACACCTTC.

This chain connects TRBV4-2 to TRBJ2-7; 8 nucleotides align to TRBD2. Germline assignment: CDR1 LGHNA and CDR2 YNFKEQ. The J segment lost 1 base and the V segment lost 0 bases, leaving 5 bases of the junction unmatched. This CDR3 is built from 16 residues. The DNA for the CDR3 is TGTGCCAGCAGCCAAGATCATTCGGGGGGGTCCTACGAGCAGTACTTC. Protein: CASSQDHSGGSYEQYF.

The V gene is TRBV30, the J gene TRBJ2-1; a possible D gene is TRBD2 (5 bases). CDR1 is GTSNPN, CDR2 SVGIG, per germline (reference sequence). The germline V and J ends were trimmed by 2 bases and 7 bases, with 21 bases remaining between them. This CDR3 has 16 amino acids. The CDR3 sequence: CAWSLRGTLLLNEQFF. CDR3 DNA: TGTGCCTGGAGTCTTCGGGGAACCCTCCTCCTAAATGAGCAGTTCTTC.

This chain links TRBV6-5 with TRBJ1-4; D not resolved. CDR1 and CDR2 from the germline V gene are MNHEY and SVGAGI. Trimming left V 6 bases short and J 0 bases short, with 8 bases between. The length of the CDR3 is 14 residues. Written as DNA, the CDR3 is TGTGCCAGCAGGACGGATCCAACTAATGAAAAACTGTTTTTT. Amino acids: CASRTDPTNEKLFF.

The rearrangement joins TRBV5-1 to TRBJ2-1, with unresolved D. V shed 4 bases and J shed 5 bases, with 4 bases lying between them. Germline CDR1 SGHRS, CDR2 YFSETQ. CDR3 length equals 11 residues. CDR3 loop: CASSMNNEQFF. CDR3 sequence (DNA): TGCGCCAGCAGCATGAACAATGAGCAGTTCTTC.

This clone has a handful of counts. This rearrangement joins TRBV5-8 to TRBJ1-6; D not resolved. This CDR3 spans 14 amino acids. Germline CDR1 and CDR2: SGHTS and YDEGEE. V dropped 2 bases and J dropped 5 bases, with 8 bases sitting between them. The CDR3 DNA sequence: TGTGCCAGCAGCTTTAAGGACCATAATTCACCCCTCCACTTT. This gives the protein CASSFKDHNSPLHF. Complete variable domain (other parts from reference TRBV5-8 and TRBJ1-6): EAGVTQSPTHLIKTRGQQATLRCSPISGHTSVYWYQQALGLGLQFLLWYDEGEERNRGNFPPRFSGRQFPNYSSELNVNALELEDSALYLCASSFKDHNSPLHFGNGTRLTVT.

The chain recombines TRBV18 with TRBJ1-1; D remains ambiguous. The CDR3 is 15 amino acids. Between the trimmed V and J ends, which lost 8 bases and 1 base, there was a span of 17 bases. Germline CDR1 reads KGHSH; CDR2 reads LQKENI. The CDR3 loop is CASLIGVGRNTEAFF. CDR3 bases: TGTGCCAGCCTCATCGGGGTAGGAAGGAACACTGAAGCTTTCTTT.

This chain joins TRBV2 and TRBJ2-1; 9 nucleotides line up with TRBD2. CDR1 is SNHLY, CDR2 FYNNEI, per germline. The CDR3 runs to 13 residues. V was clipped by 6 bases and J by 8 bases; unmatched bases: 5. CDR3 coding DNA: TGTGCCAGCAGGATCGGCGGGGGGGATGAGCAGTTCTTC. Encoded protein: CASRIGGGDEQFF.

V is TRBV6-6 and J is TRBJ1-5; no definite D call. The CDR3 runs 13 residues. Germline lookup yields CDR1 MNHNY and CDR2 SVGAGI (reference sequence). Trimming removed 4 bases from V and 4 bases from J, with 8 bases in between. This chain's CDR3 is CASSLQSNQPQHF. CDR3 bases: TGTGCCAGCAGTTTGCAGTCTAATCAGCCCCAGCATTTT.

The rearrangement uses TRBV6-1 and TRBJ2-3; D not resolved. This CDR3 is 14 amino acids long. Germline CDR1 MNHNS, CDR2 SASEGT. V was shortened by 4 bases and J by 2 bases, with 10 bases between the two germline ends. The CDR3 reads CASSATRHTDTQYF. The CDR3 DNA follows: TGTGCCAGCAGTGCAACTCGTCACACAGATACGCAGTATTTT.

V gene TRBV9 combines with J gene TRBJ1-4; 8 nucleotides match TRBD1. CDR1 and CDR2 (germline): SGDLS, YYNGEE. The CDR3 is made up of 16 amino acids. Trimming took 3 bases from V and 5 from J; bases not matched to a gene: 9. Here the CDR3 DNA reads TGTGCCAGCAGCGCCACCGGGACAGGAAGGAATGAAAAACTGTTTTTT. It specifies CASSATGTGRNEKLFF.

The chain employs TRBV4-1 and TRBJ2-7, with TRBD2 matching 11 bases. CDR3 length equals 15 residues. Germline V gene data show CDR1 as MGHRA and CDR2 as YSYEKL. After removal of 3 bases from V and 0 bases from J, the junction contained 1 base not matched to a gene. CDR3 sequence: CASSHLAGGSYEQYF. In DNA form, the CDR3 reads TGCGCCAGCAGCCACCTAGCGGGGGGCTCCTACGAGCAGTACTTC.

The chain carries TRBV19 and TRBJ1-5; 9 nucleotides line up with TRBD1. The CDR3 contains 19 residues. With V trimmed by 1 base and J by 1 base, 11 bases remained unmatched. Per germline, CDR1 LNHDA and CDR2 SQIVND (reference sequence). The CDR3 sequence is CASSIVGTGMWKSNQPQHF. CDR3 coding DNA: TGTGCCAGTAGTATAGTGGGGACAGGGATGTGGAAAAGCAATCAGCCCCAGCATTTT. Together with reference TRBV19 and TRBJ1-5, the CDR3 gives the full variable domain: DGGITQSPKYLFRKEGQNVTLSCEQNLNHDAMYWYRQDPGQGLRLIYYSQIVNDFQKGDIAEGYSVSREKKESFPLTVTSAQKNPTAFYLCASSIVGTGMWKSNQPQHFGDGTRLSIL.

The V and J genes are TRBV11-3 and TRBJ2-1; 7 nucleotides agree with TRBD2. The V segment lost 0 bases and the J segment 4 bases; nucleotides outside the gene matches: 3. Looked up from germline, CDR1 is SGHNT and CDR2 is YENEEA. CDR3 size: 15 residues. CDR3 nucleotides: TGTGCCAGCAGCTTAGAGTCGGGGGGTTACAATGAGCAGTTCTTC. The encoded protein is CASSLESGGYNEQFF.

J is TRBJ2-1 and V is TRBV5-4, with 8 bases identical to TRBD2. CDR1 is SGHNT and CDR2 is YYREEE in the germline V gene (reference sequence). The CDR3 contains 17 residues. The junction had 16 bases not matched to a gene; V was cut back by 7 bases and J by 4 bases. The CDR3: CASRPHTGSGGYNEQFF. The DNA for the CDR3 is TGTGCCAGCCGCCCCCATACCGGAAGCGGGGGTTACAATGAGCAGTTCTTC.

The rearrangement links TRBV7-3 to TRBJ2-1; 8 bases fit TRBD2. V was clipped by 5 bases and J by 7 bases; unmatched bases: 7. CDR1 is SGHTA, CDR2 FQGTGA, per germline. CDR3 size: 14 residues. This chain's CDR3 is CASSRGGPVNEQFF. The CDR3 region has the DNA TGTGCCAGCAGCCGGGGGGGCCCTGTGAATGAGCAGTTCTTC.

This clone was counted between two and nine times. The chain recombines TRBV6-6 with TRBJ1-1, with no clear D. Germline lookup yields CDR1 MNHNY and CDR2 SVGAGI (reference sequence). V lost 5 bases and J 5 bases, leaving 15 bases between the germline ends. This CDR3 spans 14 amino acids. The CDR3 DNA reads as TGTGCCAGCAGTCCCATGAGACTTCAGACTGAAGCTTTCTTT. This translates into CASSPMRLQTEAFF.

J is TRBJ1-2 and V is TRBV7-9; no definite D call. Trimming took off 5 bases at V and 8 bases at J, with 15 bases between the two ends. The CDR3 length is 13 residues. Germline lookup yields CDR1 SEHNR and CDR2 FQNEAQ (reference sequence). In DNA, the CDR3 is TGTGCCAGCAGCCGGGAGCAGGTCTTGGGCTACACCTTC. Residues: CASSREQVLGYTF.

V gene TRBV10-3 combines with J gene TRBJ2-5; D gene uncertain. This CDR3 contains 15 residues. With 3 bases removed from V and 4 bases from J, the gap between germline ends came to 15 bases. CDR1 and CDR2 from the germline V gene are ENHRY and SYGVKD. Here the CDR3 DNA reads TGTGCCATCAGTGAAGGGATAAGCCAAGGAGAGACCCAGTACTTC. This codes for CAISEGISQGETQYF.

This clone came up once. The V gene is TRBV7-2, the J gene TRBJ1-2; TRBD1 might be the D (6 bases). V lost 4 bases to trimming and J lost 8 bases, with 14 bases between them. CDR3 length: 13 amino acids. The germline gives CDR1 SGHTA, CDR2 FQGNSA. The CDR3 reads CASSSLTQGGYTF. The CDR3 DNA is TGTGCCAGCAGCTCATTAACACAGGGCGGCTACACCTTC. Together with reference TRBV7-2 and TRBJ1-2, the CDR3 gives the full variable domain: GAGVSQSPSNKVTEKGKDVELRCDPISGHTALYWYRQSLGQGLEFLIYFQGNSAPDKSGLPSDRFSAERTGGSVSTLTIQRTQQEDSAVYLCASSSLTQGGYTFGSGTRLTVV.

V is TRBV7-2 and J is TRBJ2-3, with D unresolved. Germline V lookup: CDR1 SGHTA, CDR2 FQGNSA. The ends were cut back, 4 bases at V and 0 bases at J, with 8 bases in the middle. The length of the CDR3 is 14 residues. CDR3 sequence: CASSSLPSTDTQYF. The DNA for the CDR3 is TGTGCCAGCAGCTCACTCCCGAGCACAGATACGCAGTATTTT.